This is a list of T cell receptor beta chains from one sample in a study of blood T cell repertoires in COVID-19. Profiling relied on immunoSEQ multiplex PCR, and the TCRdb table lists in-frame clones only, not all of them. This sample carries 55,000 to 65,000 clones, 75% to 90% of them seen once, and the ten largest clones take roughly an eighth. Sequencing used peripheral blood. The receptors derive from a woman aged 60-75 years with active COVID-19. Each CDR3 is given with its conserved first and last residue. The order of the fields is CDR3 protein, CDR3 DNA, V gene, D gene, J gene. The D gene is left open where the match is weak.

CASSRMGQRADTQYF | TGTGCCAGCTCACGTATGGGACAGCGAGCAGATACGCAGTATTTT | TRBV18 | TRBD1 | TRBJ2-3
CASSRGNTGELFF | TGTGCCAGCAGCCGAGGGAACACCGGGGAGCTGTTTTTT | TRBV3-1/TRBV3-2 | NA | TRBJ2-2
CASRLTDEAFF | TGTGCCAGTAGGCTCACAGATGAAGCTTTCTTT | TRBV19 | NA | TRBJ1-1
CATDRDRVNQPQHF | TGTGCCACCGACCGGGACAGAGTCAATCAGCCCCAGCATTTT | TRBV6-5 | TRBD1 | TRBJ1-5
CASSYPRDTQYF | TGTGCCAGCAGTTACCCCAGAGATACGCAGTATTTT | TRBV6-2/TRBV6-3 | NA | TRBJ2-3
CASRTGTGELFF | TGTGCCAGCAGAACAGGGACCGGGGAGCTGTTTTTT | TRBV3-1/TRBV3-2 | NA | TRBJ2-2
CASSRTEQGAQETQYF | TGCGCCAGCAGCCGAACCGAACAGGGGGCACAAGAGACCCAGTACTTC | TRBV5-1 | TRBD1 | TRBJ2-5
CASSLLYEQYF | TGTGCCAGCAGCCTCCTTTACGAGCAGTACTTC | TRBV7-2 | NA | TRBJ2-7
CASSYLTGEGNTIYF | TGTGCCAGCAGTTACCTTACAGGGGAGGGAAACACCATATATTTT | TRBV6-5 | TRBD1 | TRBJ1-3
CASSTQARQETQYF | TGTGCCAGCAGCACCCAGGCTCGCCAAGAGACCCAGTACTTC | TRBV2 | NA | TRBJ2-5
CAISEPPGGGAVGDNEQFF | TGTGCCATCAGTGAGCCGCCTGGAGGGGGGGCTGTAGGAGACAATGAGCAGTTCTTC | TRBV10-3 | NA | TRBJ2-1
CASSPMWGPYEQYF | TGTGCCAGCTCACCAATGTGGGGCCCCTACGAGCAGTACTTC | TRBV18 | NA | TRBJ2-7
CASSPIGGGENIQYF | TGTGCCAGCAGCCCGATAGGGGGGGGTGAAAACATTCAGTACTTC | TRBV7-8 | NA | TRBJ2-4
CASSPLTSGGAVETQYF | TGCGCCAGCAGCCCCTTGACTAGCGGGGGGGCTGTAGAGACCCAGTACTTC | TRBV4-1 | TRBD2 | TRBJ2-5